This TCR beta chain was profiled in a study of blood T cell repertoires in COVID-19. Study in general: PBMCs, B-cell-depleted T cells, or T cells were the source of the cDNA or gDNA that made up the material.

V shed 2 bases, J shed 8 bases, and the junction held 8 bases outside the gene matches. This CDR3 has 17 amino acids. In germline, CDR1 is LGHNT, CDR2 FRNRAP. The protocol was immunoSEQ multiplex PCR, while the TCRdb copy is restricted to in-frame clones and leaves out a portion. Here the sample spans 100,000 to 150,000 clones, roughly 74% being singletons. Sample: peripheral blood. The origin of this receptor is a man aged 60 to 69 with acute or convalescent COVID-19. The rearrangement links TRBV12-5 to TRBJ2-1; TRBD2 matches at 14 bases. Here the CDR3 reads CASGLPRLAGGPHEQFF. The CDR3 DNA follows: TGTGCTAGTGGTTTGCCCCGACTAGCGGGAGGGCCCCATGAGCAGTTCTTC.